Each of the 2 T cell receptor beta chains below was sequenced from the same sample in a study of blood T cell repertoires in COVID-19. Clones were read by immunoSEQ multiplex PCR, and TCRdb kept only the in-frame ones, dropping some. The data hold 150,000 to 200,000 clones, with about nine tenths observed a single time. The sequencing sample was made of peripheral blood. The receptors here all came from a man between 65 and 79 years old with active or convalescent COVID-19.

The chain recombines TRBV28 with TRBJ1-2, with D hard to call. The CDR3 runs 18 residues. V lost 3 bases to trimming and J lost 4 bases, with 24 bases between them. Germline CDR1 is MDHEN and CDR2 is SYDVKM. This CDR3 is CASSLETSIPGSIYGYTF. In DNA form, the CDR3 reads TGTGCCAGCAGTTTGGAGACCTCGATCCCCGGTTCCATCTATGGCTACACCTTC.

J is TRBJ1-5 and V is TRBV19; D possibly corresponds to TRBD1 (5 bases). The germline CDR1 and CDR2 sequences are LNHDA and SQIVND (reference sequence). Between the trimmed V and J ends, which lost 3 bases and 2 bases, there was a span of 11 bases. This CDR3 has 15 residues. The CDR3 coding sequence is TGTGCCAGTAGTATCTCCAGGGTCGGCAATCAGCCCCAGCATTTT. Amino acids: CASSISRVGNQPQHF.